This T cell receptor (beta chain) is from a study of Ad26.COV2.S vaccination and SARS-CoV-2 variants. Sample treatment: 15 to 20 received Ad26.COV2.S at low or high dose, single or two shots; 5 received placebo; per-sample allocation not given. Sampling was performed 63 days after the first vaccine or placebo injection. Libraries were prepared by immunoSEQ multiplex PCR; TCRdb keeps only in-frame clonotypes and omits some of them. The sample contains approximately 300,000 clones, roughly 86% of which appear only once. The CDR3 is 14 amino acids. Per the germline V gene, CDR1 is SGHDT and CDR2 is YYEEEE. On this clone itself: The junction departs from germline at one end; a sequencing error may be responsible.

The chain links TRBV5-6 to TRBJ1-2; a weak D match, TRBD1 (5 bases). Source: peripheral blood, taken in a trial of Ad26.COV2.S vaccine versus placebo. The TCR originated in a person between 18 and 59 years old who received the Ad26.COV2.S COVID-19 vaccine or a placebo. The CDR3 spells CASRLGKQAYGYTF. CDR3 nucleotides: TGTGCCAGCAGATTGGGTAAACAGGCCTATGGCTACACCTTC.